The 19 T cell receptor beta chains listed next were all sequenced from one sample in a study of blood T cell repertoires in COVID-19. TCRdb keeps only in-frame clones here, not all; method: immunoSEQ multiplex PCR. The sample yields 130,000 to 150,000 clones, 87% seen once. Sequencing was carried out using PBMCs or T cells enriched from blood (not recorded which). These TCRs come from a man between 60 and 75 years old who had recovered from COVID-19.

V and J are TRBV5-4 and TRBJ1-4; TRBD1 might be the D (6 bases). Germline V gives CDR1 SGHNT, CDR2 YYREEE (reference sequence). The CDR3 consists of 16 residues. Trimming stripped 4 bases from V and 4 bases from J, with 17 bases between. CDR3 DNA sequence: TGTGCCAGCAGCAGGGCTACAGGGACCCTTAATGAAAAACTGTTTTTT. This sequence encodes CASSRATGTLNEKLFF. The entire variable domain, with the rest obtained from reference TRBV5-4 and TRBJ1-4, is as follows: ETGVTQSPTHLIKTRGQQVTLRCSSQSGHNTVSWYQQALGQGPQFIFQYYREEENGRGNFPPRFSGLQFPNYSSELNVNALELDDSALYLCASSRATGTLNEKLFFGSGTQLSVL.

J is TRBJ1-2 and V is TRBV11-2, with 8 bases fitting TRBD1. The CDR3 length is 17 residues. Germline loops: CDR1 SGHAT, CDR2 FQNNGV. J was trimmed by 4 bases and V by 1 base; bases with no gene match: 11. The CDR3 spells CASSLGAGGTGFYGYTF. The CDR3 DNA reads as TGTGCCAGCAGCTTAGGGGCAGGGGGCACGGGCTTCTATGGCTACACCTTC.

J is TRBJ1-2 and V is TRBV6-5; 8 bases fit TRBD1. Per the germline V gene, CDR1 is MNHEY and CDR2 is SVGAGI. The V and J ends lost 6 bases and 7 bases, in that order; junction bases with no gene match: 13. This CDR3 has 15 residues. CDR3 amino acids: CASSPTRQGLTGYTF. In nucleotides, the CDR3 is TGTGCCAGCAGCCCAACCCGACAGGGGCTCACTGGCTACACCTTC.

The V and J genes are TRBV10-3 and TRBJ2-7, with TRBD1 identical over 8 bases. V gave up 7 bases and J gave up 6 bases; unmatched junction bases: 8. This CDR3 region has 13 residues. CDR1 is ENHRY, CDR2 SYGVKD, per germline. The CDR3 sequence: CAITKTGAGEQYF. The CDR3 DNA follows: TGTGCCATCACCAAGACAGGGGCTGGCGAGCAGTACTTC.

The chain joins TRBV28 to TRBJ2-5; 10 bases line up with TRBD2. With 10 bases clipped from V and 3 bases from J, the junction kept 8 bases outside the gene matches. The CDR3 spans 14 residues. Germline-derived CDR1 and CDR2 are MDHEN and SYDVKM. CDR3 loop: CATRELAGKETQYF. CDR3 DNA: TGTGCCACCCGGGAACTAGCGGGGAAAGAGACCCAGTACTTC.

The DNA of the CDR3 is TGTGCCAGCTCACCATCCCGTATCAATGAGCAGTTCTTC. This gives the protein CASSPSRINEQFF. The V call is TRBV18, the J call TRBJ2-1; D is unclear. Germline values: CDR1 KGHSH, CDR2 LQKENI. Trimming took 2 bases from V and 6 from J, leaving 8 bases between them. The CDR3 covers 13 residues.

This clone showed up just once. CDR3 nucleotides: TGCGCCAGCAGCAGGGACGGACAGGGGCTGTACGAGCAGTACTTC. Its translation is CASSRDGQGLYEQYF. The gene calls are TRBV5-1 and TRBJ2-7; 9 bases line up with TRBD1. Germline V gene lookup returns CDR1 SGHRS and CDR2 YFSETQ. The ends lost 4 bases at V and 4 bases at J; junction bases unmatched: 9. This CDR3 region has 15 residues. Full variable domain (missing parts from reference TRBV5-1 and TRBJ2-7): KAGVTQTPRYLIKTRGQQVTLSCSPISGHRSVSWYQQTPGQGLQFLFEYFSETQRNKGNFPGRFSGRQFSNSRSEMNVSTLELGDSALYLCASSRDGQGLYEQYFGPGTRLTVT.

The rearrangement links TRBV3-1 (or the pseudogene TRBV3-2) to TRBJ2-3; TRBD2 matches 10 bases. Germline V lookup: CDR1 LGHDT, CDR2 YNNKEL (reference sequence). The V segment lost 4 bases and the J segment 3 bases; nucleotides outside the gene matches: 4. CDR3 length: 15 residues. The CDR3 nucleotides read TGTGCCAGCAGCCTCCTAGCGGGGGCGACAGATACGCAGTATTTT. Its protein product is CASSLLAGATDTQYF.

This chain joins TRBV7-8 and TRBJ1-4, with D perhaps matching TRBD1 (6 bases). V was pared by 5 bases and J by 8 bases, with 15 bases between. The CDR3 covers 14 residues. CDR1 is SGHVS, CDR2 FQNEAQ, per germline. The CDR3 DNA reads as TGTGCCAGCAGCCCGATGACAGGAGGAGAAAAACTGTTTTTT. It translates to CASSPMTGGEKLFF.

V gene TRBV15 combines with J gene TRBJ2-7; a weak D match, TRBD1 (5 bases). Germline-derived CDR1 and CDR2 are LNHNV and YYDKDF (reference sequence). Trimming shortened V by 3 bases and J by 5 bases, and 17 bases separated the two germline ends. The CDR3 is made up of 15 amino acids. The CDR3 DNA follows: TGTGCCACCAGCAGCCCCTCGACCAGGGCCCACGAGCAGTACTTC. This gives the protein CATSSPSTRAHEQYF.

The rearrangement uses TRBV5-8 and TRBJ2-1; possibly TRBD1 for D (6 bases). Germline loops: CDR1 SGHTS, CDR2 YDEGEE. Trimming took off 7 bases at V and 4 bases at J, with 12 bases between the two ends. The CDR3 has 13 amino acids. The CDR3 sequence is CASGTQRYNEQFF. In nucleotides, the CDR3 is TGTGCCAGCGGGACACAAAGATACAATGAGCAGTTCTTC.

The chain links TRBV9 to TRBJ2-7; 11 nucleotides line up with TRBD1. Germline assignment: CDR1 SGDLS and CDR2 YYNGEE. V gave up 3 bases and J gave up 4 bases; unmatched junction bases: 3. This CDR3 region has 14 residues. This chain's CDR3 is CASSEGTGGYEQYF. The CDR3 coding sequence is TGTGCCAGCAGCGAGGGGACAGGGGGATACGAGCAGTACTTC.

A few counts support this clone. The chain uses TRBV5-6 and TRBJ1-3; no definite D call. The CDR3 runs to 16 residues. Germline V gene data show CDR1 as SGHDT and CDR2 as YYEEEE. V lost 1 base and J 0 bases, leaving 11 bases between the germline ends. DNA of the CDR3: TGTGCCAGCAGCTTGAAACCCCGGTCCTCTGGAAACACCATATATTTT. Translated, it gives CASSLKPRSSGNTIYF.

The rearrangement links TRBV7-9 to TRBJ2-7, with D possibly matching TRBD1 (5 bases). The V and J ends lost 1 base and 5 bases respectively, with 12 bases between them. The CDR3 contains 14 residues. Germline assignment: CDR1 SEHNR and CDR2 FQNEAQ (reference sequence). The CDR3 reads CASSLEGQVNEQYF. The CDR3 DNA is TGTGCCAGCAGCTTAGAGGGGCAGGTAAACGAGCAGTACTTC.

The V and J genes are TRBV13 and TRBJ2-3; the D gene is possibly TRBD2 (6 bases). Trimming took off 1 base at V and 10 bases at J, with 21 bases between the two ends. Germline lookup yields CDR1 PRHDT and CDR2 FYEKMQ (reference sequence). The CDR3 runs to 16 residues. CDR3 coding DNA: TGTGCCAGCAGCTTAGAGGCAGGGACGGGAGTGGTTGCGCAGTATTTT. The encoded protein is CASSLEAGTGVVAQYF.

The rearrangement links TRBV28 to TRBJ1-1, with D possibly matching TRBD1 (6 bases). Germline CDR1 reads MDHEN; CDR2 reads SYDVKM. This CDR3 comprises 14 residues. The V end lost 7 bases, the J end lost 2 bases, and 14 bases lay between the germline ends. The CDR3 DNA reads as TGTGCCAGCAACCCGACAGGACAAAACACTGAAGCTTTCTTT. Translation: CASNPTGQNTEAFF.

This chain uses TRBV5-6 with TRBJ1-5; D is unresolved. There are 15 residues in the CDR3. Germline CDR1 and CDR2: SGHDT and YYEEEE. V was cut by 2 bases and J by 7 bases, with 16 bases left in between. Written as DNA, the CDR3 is TGTGCCAGCAGCTTCGGTCCTCTAATTGCGCAGCCCCAGCATTTT. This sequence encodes CASSFGPLIAQPQHF.

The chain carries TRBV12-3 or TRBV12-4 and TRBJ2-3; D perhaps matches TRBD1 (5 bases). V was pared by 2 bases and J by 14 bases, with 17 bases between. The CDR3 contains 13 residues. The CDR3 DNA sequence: TGTGCCAGCAGTTTAAAGGATTGGACACCCATGTATTTT. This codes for CASSLKDWTPMYF.

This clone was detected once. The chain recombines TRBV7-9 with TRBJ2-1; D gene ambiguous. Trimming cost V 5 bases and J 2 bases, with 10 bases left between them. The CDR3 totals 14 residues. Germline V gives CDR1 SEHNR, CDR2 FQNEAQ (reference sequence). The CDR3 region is CASSPQIPYNEQFF. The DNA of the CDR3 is TGTGCCAGCAGCCCCCAGATTCCCTACAATGAGCAGTTCTTC. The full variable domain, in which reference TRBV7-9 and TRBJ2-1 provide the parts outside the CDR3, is DTGVSQNPRHKITKRGQNVTFRCDPISEHNRLYWYRQTLGQGPEFLTYFQNEAQLEKSRLLSDRFSAERPKGSFSTLEIQRTEQGDSAMYLCASSPQIPYNEQFFGPGTRLTVL.